These T cell receptor beta chains were read from a single sample in a study of blood T cell repertoires in COVID-19. Produced via immunoSEQ multiplex PCR; TCRdb's table is partial and in-frame only. This sample has 53,000 or so clones, with about 76% found just once. Sequencing was done on a sample of peripheral blood. The receptors stem from a man aged 65-85 years with active or convalescent COVID-19. CDR3s include the opening cysteine and the closing phenylalanine or tryptophan. The order of the fields is V gene, CDR3 protein.

TRBV27 | CASRRTRSGYNEQFF
TRBV5-5 | CASSPSGTVYTEAFF
TRBV28 | CASSFGLNTGELFF
TRBV7-2 | CASSLRAGNGEQYF
TRBV13 | CASGTASGDLTDTQYF
TRBV7-2 | CASSQLRGYEQYF
TRBV5-1 | CASSLFGGRNTEAFF
TRBV5-1 | CASSSGDRLYGYTF
TRBV29-1 | CSAEPGGNTEAFF
TRBV29-1 | CSGNRGDTEAFF
TRBV5-1 | CASSPDRVGQYF
TRBV24-1 | CATKGTSGSIYEQFF
TRBV6-6 | CASSNLGSGANVLTF
TRBV9 | CASSAQGAPLHF
TRBV4-3 | CASSQDHRQPQHF
TRBV7-2 | CASSSVASDSNYGYTF
TRBV18 | CASSPQGVRVAFF
TRBV19 | CASSARREDTQYF
TRBV19 | CASSIGTATKETQYF
TRBV19 | CASSMVAGGAFF
TRBV6-1 | CASSDLGQARAYEQYF
TRBV5-5 | CASSLVHRAQETQYF
TRBV5-1 | CASSLFQGSYNEQFF
TRBV28 | CASSWQPRTGELFF
TRBV11-2 | CASSLSGGAGYGYTF
TRBV5-6 | CASSHRGMNTAAFF
TRBV18 | CASSPDGRADYNEQFF
TRBV5-1 | CASSLGQGIIHEQFF
TRBV7-9 | CASSFRTTGTYTQYF
TRBV5-1 | CASSLSSGSTDTQYF
TRBV19 | CASTPIGGSTDTQYF
TRBV5-1 | CASSPVRTGNTGELFF
TRBV4-3 | CASSRTQGGANVLTF
TRBV6-2/TRBV6-3 | CASSYPFSGDYGYTF
TRBV24-1 | CATSGGSQSRAFF
TRBV5-6 | CASSYYNQPQHF
TRBV5-1 | CASSISRDRVNEQFF
TRBV28 | CASLTGREVQPQHF
TRBV11-3 | CASSLGRTGVNTEAFF
TRBV18 | CASSRLSNQPQHF
TRBV11-3 | CASSSREIQETQYF
TRBV7-2 | CASSPSWGRANEKLFF
TRBV19 | CASSILSGNQPQHF
TRBV7-9 | CASSPGWSGVSREETQYF
TRBV2 | CASRELAGNTDTQYF
TRBV18 | CASSGRMTGSNEKLFF
TRBV9 | CASSVRLGGEQFF
TRBV5-4 | CASSRGGATDTQYF
TRBV21-1 | CASSKPPDRTGNTIYF
TRBV12-3/TRBV12-4 | CASSLGSNYGYTF
TRBV28 | CASSPQGQIAQETQYF
TRBV3-1/TRBV3-2 | CASSPRDRGLNTGELFF
TRBV4-2 | CASSQDGGGNTGELFF
TRBV5-4 | CASSQGTSGRYGYTF
TRBV12-5 | CASGLETTYLDNEQFF
TRBV7-9 | CASSLAAGGRWEQYF
TRBV3-1/TRBV3-2 | CASSQLTGTGSYNEQFF